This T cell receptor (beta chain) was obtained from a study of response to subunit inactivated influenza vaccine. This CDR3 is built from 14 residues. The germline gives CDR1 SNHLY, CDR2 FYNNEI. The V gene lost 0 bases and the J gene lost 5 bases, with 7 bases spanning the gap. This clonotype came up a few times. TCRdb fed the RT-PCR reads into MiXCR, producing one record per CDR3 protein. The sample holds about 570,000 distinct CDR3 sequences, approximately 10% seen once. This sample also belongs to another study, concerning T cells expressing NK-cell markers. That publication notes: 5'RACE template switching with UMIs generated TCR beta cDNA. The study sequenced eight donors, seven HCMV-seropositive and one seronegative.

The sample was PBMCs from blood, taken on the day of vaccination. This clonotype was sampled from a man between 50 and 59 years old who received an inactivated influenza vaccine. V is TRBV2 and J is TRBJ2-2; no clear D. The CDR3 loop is CASSEALRTGELFF. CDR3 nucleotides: TGTGCCAGCAGTGAAGCGCTTAGAACCGGGGAGCTGTTTTTT. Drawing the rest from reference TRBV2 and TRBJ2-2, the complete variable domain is EPEVTQTPSHQVTQMGQEVILRCVPISNHLYFYWYRQILGQKVEFLVSFYNNEISEKSEIFDDQFSVERPDGSNFTLKIRSTKLEDSAMYFCASSEALRTGELFFGEGSRLTVL.